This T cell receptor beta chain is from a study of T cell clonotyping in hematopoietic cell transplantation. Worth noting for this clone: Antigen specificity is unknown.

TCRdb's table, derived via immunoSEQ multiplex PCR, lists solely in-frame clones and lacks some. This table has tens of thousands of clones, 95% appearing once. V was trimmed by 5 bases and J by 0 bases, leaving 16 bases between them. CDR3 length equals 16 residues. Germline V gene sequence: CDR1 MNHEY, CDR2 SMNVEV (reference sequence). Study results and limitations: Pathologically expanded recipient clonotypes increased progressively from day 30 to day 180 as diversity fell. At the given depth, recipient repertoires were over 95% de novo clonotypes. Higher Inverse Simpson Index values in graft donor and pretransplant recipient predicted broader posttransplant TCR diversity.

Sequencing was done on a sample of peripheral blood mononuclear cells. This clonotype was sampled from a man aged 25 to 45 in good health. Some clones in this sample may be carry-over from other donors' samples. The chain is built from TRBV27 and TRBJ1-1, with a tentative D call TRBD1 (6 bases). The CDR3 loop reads CASSKNRAQLNTEAFF. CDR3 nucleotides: TGTGCCAGCAGTAAAAACAGGGCCCAGCTGAACACTGAAGCTTTCTTT.